These T cell receptor beta chains were read from a single sample in a study of OX40 agonist ivuxolimab in advanced cancers. Using immunoSEQ multiplex PCR, the repertoire was profiled, and TCRdb retains in-frame clones only, with some absent. The sample gives 76,000 or so clones, 85% of which show up once; approximately 0.57% is in the top ten. Sequencing was performed on CD4+ or CD8+ T cells sorted from blood, taken in a trial of the OX40 agonist ivuxolimab. The receptors stem from an adult with an advanced solid tumor such as melanoma, head and neck, liver or kidney cancer. Each CDR3 is given with its conserved first and last residue. The order of the fields is D gene, V gene, J gene, clone size, CDR3 protein, CDR3 DNA. A D gene is named only where the DNA matches it firmly. Only part of the rows carry a size: once, few, many, or a class if the clone is expanded.

.,TRBV5-1,TRBJ1-4,.,CASSLMRATNEKLFF,TGCGCCAGCAGCTTGATGCGGGCAACTAATGAAAAACTGTTTTTT
TRBD1,TRBV7-9,TRBJ2-5,.,CASSDRGQETQYF,TGTGCCAGCAGTGACAGGGGACAAGAGACCCAGTACTTC
TRBD2,TRBV5-1,TRBJ2-3,.,CASSLIAGGGTDTQYF,TGCGCCAGCAGCCTAATAGCGGGGGGTGGCACAGATACGCAGTATTTT
.,TRBV29-1,TRBJ2-7,.,CSVEIFSYEQYF,TGCAGCGTTGAAATCTTTTCCTACGAGCAGTACTTC
.,TRBV7-3,TRBJ2-2,.,CASSLVGRAGTGELFF,TGTGCCAGCAGCCTGGTAGGCAGGGCGGGCACCGGGGAGCTGTTTTTT
TRBD1,TRBV6-5,TRBJ2-1,.,CASSYLGTGDEQFF,TGTGCCAGCAGTTACCTCGGGACAGGGGATGAGCAGTTCTTC
.,TRBV4-1,TRBJ1-2,.,CASSQGDLYGYTF,TGCGCCAGCAGCCAAGGGGATCTGTATGGCTACACCTTC
TRBD1,TRBV5-5,TRBJ2-7,.,CASSSQGDSYEQYF,TGTGCCAGCAGCTCCCAGGGGGACTCCTACGAGCAGTACTTC
TRBD2,TRBV2,TRBJ2-1,.,CASMRGTADQFF,TGTGCCAGCATGCGGGGGACCGCTGACCAGTTCTTC
.,TRBV7-6,TRBJ2-5,.,CASSFPQETQYF,TGTGCCAGCAGCTTTCCCCAAGAGACCCAGTACTTC
.,TRBV19,TRBJ2-5,.,CASKTRGQETQYF,TGTGCCTCCAAGACTAGGGGCCAAGAGACCCAGTACTTC
TRBD1,TRBV6-5,TRBJ1-1,.,CASSYGTGVMNTEAFF,TGTGCCAGCAGTTACGGGACAGGGGTCATGAACACTGAAGCTTTCTTT
.,TRBV6-1,TRBJ1-6,.,CASSEGNSPLHF,TGTGCCAGCAGTGAAGGGAATTCACCCCTCCACTTT
.,TRBV7-2,TRBJ1-1,.,CASSQTWAEAFF,TGTGCCAGCAGCCAGACTTGGGCTGAAGCTTTCTTT
.,TRBV18,TRBJ2-3,.,CASSPEHSRDSEAQYF,TGTGCCAGCTCACCTGAACACTCCCGGGACTCCGAAGCGCAGTATTTT
.,TRBV5-1,TRBJ1-2,.,CASSLEVPWGTAYGYTF,TGCGCCAGCAGCTTGGAAGTCCCGTGGGGCACGGCGTATGGCTACACCTTC
TRBD2,TRBV6-5,TRBJ2-3,.,CASRDGGGAGRTQYF,TGTGCCAGCAGAGATGGCGGGGGGGCAGGGCGGACGCAGTATTTT
TRBD1,TRBV18,TRBJ1-5,once,CASSLGQGAPPSNQPQHF,TGTGCCAGCTCACTGGGACAGGGGGCTCCGCCGAGCAATCAGCCCCAGCATTTT
.,TRBV16,TRBJ2-7,.,CASSQSAPTEQYF,TGTGCCAGCAGCCAATCCGCCCCTACGGAGCAGTACTTC
.,TRBV29-1,TRBJ2-2,.,CSARPPNTGELFF,TGCAGCGCTCGGCCTCCGAACACCGGGGAGCTGTTTTTT
TRBD1,TRBV27,TRBJ1-1,.,CASSLGTTGAMNTEAFF,TGTGCCAGCAGTTTAGGAACGACAGGGGCCATGAACACTGAAGCTTTCTTT
.,TRBV5-4,TRBJ2-3,.,CASSGSPGFGADTQYF,TGTGCCAGCAGCGGGTCACCGGGGTTTGGAGCAGATACGCAGTATTTT
.,TRBV2,TRBJ2-2,once,CASSESSNTGELFF,TGTGCCAGCAGTGAAAGCTCAAACACCGGGGAGCTGTTTTTT